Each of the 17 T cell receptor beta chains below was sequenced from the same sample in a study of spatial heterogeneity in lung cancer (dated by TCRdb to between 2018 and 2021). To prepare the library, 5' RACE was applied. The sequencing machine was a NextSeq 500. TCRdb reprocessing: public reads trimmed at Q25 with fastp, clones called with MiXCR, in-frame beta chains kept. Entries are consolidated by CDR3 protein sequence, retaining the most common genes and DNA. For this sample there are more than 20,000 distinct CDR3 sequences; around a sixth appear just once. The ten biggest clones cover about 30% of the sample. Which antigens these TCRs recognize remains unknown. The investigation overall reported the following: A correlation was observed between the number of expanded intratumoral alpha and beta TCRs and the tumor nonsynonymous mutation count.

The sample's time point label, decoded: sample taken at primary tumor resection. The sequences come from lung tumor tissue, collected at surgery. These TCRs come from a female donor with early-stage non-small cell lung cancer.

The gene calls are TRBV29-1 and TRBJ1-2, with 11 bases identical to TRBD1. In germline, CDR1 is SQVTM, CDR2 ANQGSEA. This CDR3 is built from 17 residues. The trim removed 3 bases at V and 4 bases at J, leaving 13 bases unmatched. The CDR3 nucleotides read TGCAGCGTTGATCAACCGGGACAGGGGGACTTAGGCTATGGCTACACCTTC. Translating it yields CSVDQPGQGDLGYGYTF. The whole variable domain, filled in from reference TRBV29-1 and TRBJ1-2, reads SAVISQKPSRDICQRGTSLTIQCQVDSQVTMMFWYRQQPGQSLTLIATANQGSEATYESGFVIDKFPISRPNLTFSTLTVSNMSPEDSSIYLCSVDQPGQGDLGYGYTFGSGTRLTVV.

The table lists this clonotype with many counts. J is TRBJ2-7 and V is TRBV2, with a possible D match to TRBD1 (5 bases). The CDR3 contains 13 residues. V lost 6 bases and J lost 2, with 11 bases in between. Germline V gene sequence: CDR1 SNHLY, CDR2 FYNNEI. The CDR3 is CASRVRDPYEQYF. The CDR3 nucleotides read TGTGCCAGCAGGGTCAGGGATCCCTACGAGCAGTACTTC.

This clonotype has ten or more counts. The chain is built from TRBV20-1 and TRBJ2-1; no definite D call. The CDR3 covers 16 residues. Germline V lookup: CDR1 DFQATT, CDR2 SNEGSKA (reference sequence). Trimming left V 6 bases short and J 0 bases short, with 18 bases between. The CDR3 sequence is CSAPPRAAASYNEQFF. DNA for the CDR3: TGCAGTGCGCCTCCCCGGGCCGCTGCCTCCTACAATGAGCAGTTCTTC.

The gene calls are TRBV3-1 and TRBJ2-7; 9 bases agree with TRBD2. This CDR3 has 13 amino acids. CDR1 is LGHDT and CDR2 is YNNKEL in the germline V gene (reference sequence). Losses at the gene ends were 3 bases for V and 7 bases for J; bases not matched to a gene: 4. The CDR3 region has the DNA TGTGCCAGCAGCCATCTAGCGGGACAGGAGCAGTACTTC. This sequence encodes CASSHLAGQEQYF.

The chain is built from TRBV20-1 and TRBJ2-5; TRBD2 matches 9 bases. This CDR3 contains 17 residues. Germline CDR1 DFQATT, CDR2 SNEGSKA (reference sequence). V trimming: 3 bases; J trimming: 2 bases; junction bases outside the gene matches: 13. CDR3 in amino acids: CSASFLAGRTIQETQYF. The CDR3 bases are TGCAGTGCTAGTTTTCTAGCGGGACGCACAATACAAGAGACCCAGTACTTC.

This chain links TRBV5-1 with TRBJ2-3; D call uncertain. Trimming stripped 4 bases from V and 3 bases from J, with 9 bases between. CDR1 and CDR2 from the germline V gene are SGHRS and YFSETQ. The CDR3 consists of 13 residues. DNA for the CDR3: TGCGCCAGCAGCCCCCGAATAACAGATACGCAGTATTTT. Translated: CASSPRITDTQYF.

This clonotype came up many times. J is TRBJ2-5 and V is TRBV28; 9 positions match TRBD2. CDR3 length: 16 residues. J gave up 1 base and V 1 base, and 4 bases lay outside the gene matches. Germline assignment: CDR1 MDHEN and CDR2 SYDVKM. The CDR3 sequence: CASSLLTSGLQETQYF. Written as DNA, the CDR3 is TGTGCCAGCAGTTTATTGACTAGCGGTCTCCAAGAGACCCAGTACTTC.

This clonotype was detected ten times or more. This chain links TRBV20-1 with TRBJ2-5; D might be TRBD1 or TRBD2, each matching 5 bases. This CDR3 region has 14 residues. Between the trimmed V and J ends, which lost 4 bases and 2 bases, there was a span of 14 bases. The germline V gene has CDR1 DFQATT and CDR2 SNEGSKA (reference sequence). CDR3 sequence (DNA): TGCAGTGCTACCCCCCCGAGGGGTCAAGAGACCCAGTACTTC. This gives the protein CSATPPRGQETQYF.

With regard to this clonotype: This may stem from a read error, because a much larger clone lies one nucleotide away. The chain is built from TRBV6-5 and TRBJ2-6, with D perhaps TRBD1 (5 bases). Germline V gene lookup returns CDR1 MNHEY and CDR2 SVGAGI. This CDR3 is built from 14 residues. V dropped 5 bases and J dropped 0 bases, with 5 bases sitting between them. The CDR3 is CASSQGSGANVLTF. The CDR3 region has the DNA TGTGCCAGCAGTCAGGGCTCTGGGGCCAACGTCCTGACTTTC.

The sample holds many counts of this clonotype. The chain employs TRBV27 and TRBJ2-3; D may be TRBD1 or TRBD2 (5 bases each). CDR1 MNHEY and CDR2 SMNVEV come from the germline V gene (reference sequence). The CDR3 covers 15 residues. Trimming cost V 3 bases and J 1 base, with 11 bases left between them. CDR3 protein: CASSFRGVGTDTQYF. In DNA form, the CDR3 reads TGTGCCAGCAGTTTCAGAGGGGTCGGCACAGATACGCAGTATTTT.

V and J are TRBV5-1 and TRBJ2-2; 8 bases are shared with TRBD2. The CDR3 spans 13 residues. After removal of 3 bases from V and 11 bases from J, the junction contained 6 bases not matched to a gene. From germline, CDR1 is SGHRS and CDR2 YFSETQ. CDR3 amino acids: CASSSPGGRELFF. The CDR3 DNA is TGCGCCAGCAGCTCCCCGGGGGGGAGAGAGCTGTTTTTT.

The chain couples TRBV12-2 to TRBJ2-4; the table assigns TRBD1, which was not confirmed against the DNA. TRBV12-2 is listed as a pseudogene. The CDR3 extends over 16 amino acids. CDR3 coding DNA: TGTGCAAGTCGTCAACAGGGGGTCGTGTCCAAAAACATTCAGTACTTC. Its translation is CASRQQGVVSKNIQYF.

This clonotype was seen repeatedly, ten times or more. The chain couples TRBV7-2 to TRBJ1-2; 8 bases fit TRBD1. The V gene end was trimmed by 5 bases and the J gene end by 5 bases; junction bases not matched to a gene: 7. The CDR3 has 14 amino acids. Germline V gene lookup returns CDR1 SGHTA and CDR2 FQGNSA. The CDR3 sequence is CASSRDRSSYGYTF. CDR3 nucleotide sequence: TGTGCCAGCAGCCGGGACAGGTCTTCGTATGGCTACACCTTC.

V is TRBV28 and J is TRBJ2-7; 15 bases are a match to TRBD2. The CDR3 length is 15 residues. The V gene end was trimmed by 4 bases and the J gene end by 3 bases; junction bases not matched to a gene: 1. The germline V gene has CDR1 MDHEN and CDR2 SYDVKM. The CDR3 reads CASSSGLAGGYEQYF. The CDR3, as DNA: TGTGCCAGCAGTTCGGGACTAGCGGGGGGCTACGAGCAGTACTTC.

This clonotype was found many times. The CDR3 loop is CSASQGRQPQHF. CDR3 nucleotide sequence: TGCAGTGCTAGTCAGGGCCGACAGCCCCAGCATTTT. The chain is built from TRBV20-1 and TRBJ1-5, with D possibly being TRBD1 (5 bases). The CDR3 length is 12 residues. Per germline, CDR1 DFQATT and CDR2 SNEGSKA (reference sequence). V dropped 3 bases and J dropped 7 bases, with 10 bases sitting between them.

CDR3 region: CSVARTEGTQYF. The DNA for the CDR3 is TGCAGCGTCGCCCGGACAGAAGGGACCCAGTACTTC. V gene TRBV29-1 combines with J gene TRBJ2-5, with D tentatively TRBD1 (6 bases). This CDR3 is built from 12 residues. Trimming cost V 6 bases and J 7 bases, with 15 bases left between them. The V gene's germline CDR1 is SQVTM and CDR2 ANQGSEA.

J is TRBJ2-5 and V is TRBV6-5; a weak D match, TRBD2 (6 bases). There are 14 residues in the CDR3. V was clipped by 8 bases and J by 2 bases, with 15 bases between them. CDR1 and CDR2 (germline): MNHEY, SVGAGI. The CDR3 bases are TGTGCCAGCCGGAACCCGCGGGGTCAAGAGACCCAGTACTTC. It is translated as CASRNPRGQETQYF.